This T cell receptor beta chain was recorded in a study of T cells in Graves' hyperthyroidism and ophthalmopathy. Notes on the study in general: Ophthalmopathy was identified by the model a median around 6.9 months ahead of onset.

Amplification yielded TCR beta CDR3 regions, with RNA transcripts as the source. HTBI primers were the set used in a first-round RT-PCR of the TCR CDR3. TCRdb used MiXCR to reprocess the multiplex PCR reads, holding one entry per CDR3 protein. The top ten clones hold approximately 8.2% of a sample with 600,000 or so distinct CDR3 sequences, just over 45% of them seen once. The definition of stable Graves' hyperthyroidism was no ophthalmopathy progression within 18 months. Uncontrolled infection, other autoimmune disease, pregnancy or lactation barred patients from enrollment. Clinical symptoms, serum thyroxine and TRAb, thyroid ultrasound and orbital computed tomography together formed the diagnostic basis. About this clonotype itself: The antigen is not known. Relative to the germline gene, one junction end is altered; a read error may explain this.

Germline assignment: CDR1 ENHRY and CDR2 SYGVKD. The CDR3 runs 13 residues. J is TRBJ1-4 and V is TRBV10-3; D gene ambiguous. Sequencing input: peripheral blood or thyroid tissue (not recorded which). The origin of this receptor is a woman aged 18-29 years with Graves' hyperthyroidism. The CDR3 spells CASSYSKREKLFF. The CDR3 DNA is TGTGCCAGCAGTTACTCGAAACGGGAAAAACTGTTTTTT.